What follows describes a single T cell receptor (beta chain). The target antigen is unknown. The data were obtained in a study of cytomegalovirus exposure and HLA in healthy donors. 60 Vbeta and 13 Jbeta primers were used in PCR. Some clones are missing from TCRdb's copy, which holds only in-frame ones; the method was immunoSEQ multiplex PCR. The repertoire consists of about 82,000 clones, with around 73% occurring once and the leading ten covering 3.3%. The V segment lost 6 bases and the J segment 4 bases; nucleotides outside the gene matches: 3. This CDR3 has 13 residues. Per germline, CDR1 SNHLY and CDR2 FYNNEI. General study results and limits: According to a later analysis, most TCR beta chains associated with CMV appeared HLA-restricted. A later analysis reported that several of the most significant clusters appeared to be linked to common viral pathogens, among them Epstein-Barr virus. V- and J-gene trimming of TCR beta was linked (in a later analysis) to a missense DCLRE1C variant.

The sequenced sample consisted of PBMCs. The rearrangement links TRBV2 to TRBJ1-5, with 7 bases fitting TRBD1. The clonotype comes from a man aged 50 to 59 in good health and CMV-seronegative. CDR3 sequence (DNA): TGTGCCAGCAGGTCGGACAGGAATCAGCCCCAGCATTTT. Translated, it gives CASRSDRNQPQHF.